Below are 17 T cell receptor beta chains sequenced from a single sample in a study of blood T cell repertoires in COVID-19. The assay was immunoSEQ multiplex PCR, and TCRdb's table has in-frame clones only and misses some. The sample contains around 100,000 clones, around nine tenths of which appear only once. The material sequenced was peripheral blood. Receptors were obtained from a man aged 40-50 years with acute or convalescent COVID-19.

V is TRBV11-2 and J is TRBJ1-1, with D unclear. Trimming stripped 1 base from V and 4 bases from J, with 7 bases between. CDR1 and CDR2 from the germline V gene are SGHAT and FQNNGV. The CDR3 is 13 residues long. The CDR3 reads CASSLVAVTEAFF. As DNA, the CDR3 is TGTGCCAGCAGCTTAGTAGCAGTCACTGAAGCTTTCTTT.

CDR3 in DNA: TGTGCCTGGATTCCCAGAGGAATATTCTCTGGAAACACCATATATTTT. Translation gives CAWIPRGIFSGNTIYF. The rearrangement uses TRBV30 and TRBJ1-3; D uncertain. The CDR3 totals 16 residues. The germline V and J ends were trimmed by 4 bases and 0 bases, with 16 bases remaining between them. Germline lookup yields CDR1 GTSNPN and CDR2 SVGIG (reference sequence).

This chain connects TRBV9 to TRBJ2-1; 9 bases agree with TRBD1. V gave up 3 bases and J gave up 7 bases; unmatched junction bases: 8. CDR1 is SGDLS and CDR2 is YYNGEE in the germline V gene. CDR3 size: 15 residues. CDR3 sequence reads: CASSALQGAPNEQFF. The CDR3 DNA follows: TGTGCCAGCAGCGCCCTACAGGGGGCGCCGAATGAGCAGTTCTTC.

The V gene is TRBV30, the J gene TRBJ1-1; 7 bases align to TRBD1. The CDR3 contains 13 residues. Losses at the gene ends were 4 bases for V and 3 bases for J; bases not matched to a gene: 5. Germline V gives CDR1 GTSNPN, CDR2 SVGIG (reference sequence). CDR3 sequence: CAWTRDSDTEAFF. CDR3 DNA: TGTGCCTGGACCCGGGACAGTGACACTGAAGCTTTCTTT.

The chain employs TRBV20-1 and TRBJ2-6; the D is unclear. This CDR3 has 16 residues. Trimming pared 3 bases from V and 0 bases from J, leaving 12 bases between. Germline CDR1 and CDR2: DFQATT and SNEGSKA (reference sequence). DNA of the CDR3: TGCAGTGCTAGTGTGGGCCCGAGCTCTGGGGCCAACGTCCTGACTTTC. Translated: CSASVGPSSGANVLTF.

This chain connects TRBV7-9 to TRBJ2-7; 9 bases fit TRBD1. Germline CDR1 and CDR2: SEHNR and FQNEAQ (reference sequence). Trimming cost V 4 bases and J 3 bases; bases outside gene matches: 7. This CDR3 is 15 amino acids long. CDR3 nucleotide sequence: TGTGCCAGCAGCTCACAGGGGGCTGGGGACTACGAGCAGTACTTC. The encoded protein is CASSSQGAGDYEQYF.

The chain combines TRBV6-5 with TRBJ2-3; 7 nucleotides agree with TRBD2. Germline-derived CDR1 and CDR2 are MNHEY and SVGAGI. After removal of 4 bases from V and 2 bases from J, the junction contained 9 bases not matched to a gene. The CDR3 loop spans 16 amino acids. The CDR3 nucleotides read TGTGCCAGCAGTTGGGTCGGGACTACGAACACAGATACGCAGTATTTT. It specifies CASSWVGTTNTDTQYF.

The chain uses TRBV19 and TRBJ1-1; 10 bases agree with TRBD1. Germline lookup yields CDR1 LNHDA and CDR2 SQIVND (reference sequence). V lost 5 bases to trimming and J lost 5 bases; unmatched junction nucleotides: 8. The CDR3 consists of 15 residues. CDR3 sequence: CASSLRQGAKTEAFF. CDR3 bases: TGTGCCAGTAGTCTACGACAGGGGGCGAAGACTGAAGCTTTCTTT.

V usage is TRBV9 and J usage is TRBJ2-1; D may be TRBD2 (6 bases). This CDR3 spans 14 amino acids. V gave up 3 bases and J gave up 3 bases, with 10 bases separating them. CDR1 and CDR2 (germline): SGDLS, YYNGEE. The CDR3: CASSAEGLYNEQFF. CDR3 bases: TGTGCCAGCAGCGCCGAGGGACTCTACAATGAGCAGTTCTTC.

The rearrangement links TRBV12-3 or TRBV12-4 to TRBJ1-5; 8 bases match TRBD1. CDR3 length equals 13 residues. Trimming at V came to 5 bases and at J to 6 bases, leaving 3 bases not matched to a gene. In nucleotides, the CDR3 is TGTGCCAGCAGTCCGACAGGGGTTCAGCCCCAGCATTTT. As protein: CASSPTGVQPQHF.

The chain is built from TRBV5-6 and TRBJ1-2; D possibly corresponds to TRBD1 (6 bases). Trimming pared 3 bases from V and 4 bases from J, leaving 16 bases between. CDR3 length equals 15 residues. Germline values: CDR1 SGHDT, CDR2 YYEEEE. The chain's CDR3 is CASSSTGGKFYGYTF. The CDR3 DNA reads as TGTGCCAGCAGCTCGACAGGTGGAAAGTTCTATGGCTACACCTTC.

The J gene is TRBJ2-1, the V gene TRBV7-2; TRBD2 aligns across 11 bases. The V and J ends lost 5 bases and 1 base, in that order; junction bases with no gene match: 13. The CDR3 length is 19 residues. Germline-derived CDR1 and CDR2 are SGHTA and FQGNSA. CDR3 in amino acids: CASSQRPSTSGTSYNEQFF. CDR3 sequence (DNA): TGTGCCAGCAGCCAACGACCGTCGACTAGCGGGACTTCCTACAATGAGCAGTTCTTC. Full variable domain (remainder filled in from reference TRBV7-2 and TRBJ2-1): GAGVSQSPSNKVTEKGKDVELRCDPISGHTALYWYRQSLGQGLEFLIYFQGNSAPDKSGLPSDRFSAERTGGSVSTLTIQRTQQEDSAVYLCASSQRPSTSGTSYNEQFFGPGTRLTVL.

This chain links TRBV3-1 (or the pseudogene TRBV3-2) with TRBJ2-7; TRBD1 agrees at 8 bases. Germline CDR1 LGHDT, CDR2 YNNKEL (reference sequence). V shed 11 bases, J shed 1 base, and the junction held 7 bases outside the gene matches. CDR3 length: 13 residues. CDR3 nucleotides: TGTGCCTCGAGGGGGACAGGTTCCTACGAGCAGTACTTC. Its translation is CASRGTGSYEQYF.

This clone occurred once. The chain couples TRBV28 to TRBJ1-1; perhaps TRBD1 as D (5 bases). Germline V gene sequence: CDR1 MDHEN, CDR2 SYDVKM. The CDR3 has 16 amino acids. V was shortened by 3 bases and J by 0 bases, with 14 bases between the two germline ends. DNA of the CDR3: TGTGCCAGCAGTTTTCTGTCAGGGCCCATGAACACTGAAGCTTTCTTT. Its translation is CASSFLSGPMNTEAFF.

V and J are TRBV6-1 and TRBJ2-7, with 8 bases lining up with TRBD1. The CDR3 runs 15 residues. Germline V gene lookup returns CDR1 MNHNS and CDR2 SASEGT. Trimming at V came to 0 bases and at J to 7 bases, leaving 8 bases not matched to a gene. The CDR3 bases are TGTGCCAGCAGTGAAGCATTAACAGGGGGAAGAGAGCAGTACTTC. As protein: CASSEALTGGREQYF.

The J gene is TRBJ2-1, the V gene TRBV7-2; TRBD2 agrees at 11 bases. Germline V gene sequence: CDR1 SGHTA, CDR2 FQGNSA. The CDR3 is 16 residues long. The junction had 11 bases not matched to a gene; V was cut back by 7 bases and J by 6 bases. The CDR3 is CASTRTSGPRGNEQFF. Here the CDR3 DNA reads TGTGCCAGCACCCGGACTAGCGGGCCGCGCGGCAATGAGCAGTTCTTC.

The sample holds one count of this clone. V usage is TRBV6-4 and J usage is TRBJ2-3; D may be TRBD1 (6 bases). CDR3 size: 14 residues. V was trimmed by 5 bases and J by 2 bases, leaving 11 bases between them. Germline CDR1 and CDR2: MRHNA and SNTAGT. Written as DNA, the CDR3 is TGTGCCAGCAGTCTCGACAGGAACACAGATACGCAGTATTTT. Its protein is CASSLDRNTDTQYF.